This T cell receptor (beta chain) is from a study of T cells in tumors after PD-1 blockade. Study conclusions and caveats: About 41% of tumor TCR clonotypes were also found in blood.

Notes on this clone: Antigen unknown.

Data came from immunoSEQ multiplex PCR; TCRdb stores just in-frame clones and leaves some out. The table lists nearly 25,000 clones, roughly 80% of them singletons. Germline CDR1 LGHNT, CDR2 FRNRAP. Trimming took 6 bases from V and 2 from J; bases not matched to a gene: 6. The CDR3 totals 15 residues. The sequencing here drew on PBMCs, taken after anti-PD-1 treatment. The TCR comes from a human donor with basal cell carcinoma. This sequence joins TRBV12-5 and TRBJ2-5, with 10 bases matching TRBD2. CDR3 sequence: CASGLTSGAQETQYF. The DNA of the CDR3 is TGTGCTAGTGGACTTACTAGCGGGGCACAAGAGACCCAGTACTTC.